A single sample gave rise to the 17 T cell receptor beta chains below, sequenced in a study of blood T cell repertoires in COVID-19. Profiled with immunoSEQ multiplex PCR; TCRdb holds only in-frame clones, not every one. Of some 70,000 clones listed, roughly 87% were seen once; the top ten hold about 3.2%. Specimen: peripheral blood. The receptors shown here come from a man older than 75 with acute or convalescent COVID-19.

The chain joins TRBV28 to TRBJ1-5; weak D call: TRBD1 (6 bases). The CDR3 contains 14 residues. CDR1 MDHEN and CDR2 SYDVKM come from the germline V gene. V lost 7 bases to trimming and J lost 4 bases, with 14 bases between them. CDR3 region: CASTLTGWNQPQHF. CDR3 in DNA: TGTGCCAGCACCTTGACAGGCTGGAATCAGCCCCAGCATTTT. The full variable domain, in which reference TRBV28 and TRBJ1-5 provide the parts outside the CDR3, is DVKVTQSSRYLVKRTGEKVFLECVQDMDHENMFWYRQDPGLGLRLIYFSYDVKMKEKGDIPEGYSVSREKKERFSLILESASTNQTSMYLCASTLTGWNQPQHFGDGTRLSIL.

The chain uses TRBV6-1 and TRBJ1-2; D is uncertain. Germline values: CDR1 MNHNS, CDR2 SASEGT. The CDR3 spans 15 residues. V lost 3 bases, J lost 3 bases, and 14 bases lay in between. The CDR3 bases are TGTGCCAGCAGTGACCGGCGGGCCGATCACTATGGCTACACCTTC. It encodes CASSDRRADHYGYTF.

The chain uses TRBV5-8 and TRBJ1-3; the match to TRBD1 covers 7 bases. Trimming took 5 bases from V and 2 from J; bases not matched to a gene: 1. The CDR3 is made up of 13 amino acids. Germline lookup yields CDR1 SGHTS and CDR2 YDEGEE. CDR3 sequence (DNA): TGTGCCAGCAGAGACAGGGCTGGAAACACCATATATTTT. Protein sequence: CASRDRAGNTIYF.

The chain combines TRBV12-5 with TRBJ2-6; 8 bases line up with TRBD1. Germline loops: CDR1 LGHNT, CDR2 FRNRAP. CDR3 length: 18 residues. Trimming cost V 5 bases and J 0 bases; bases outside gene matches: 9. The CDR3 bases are TGTGCTAGTGGTCTCCACAGGGGGTCGAGCTCTGGGGCCAACGTCCTGACTTTC. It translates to CASGLHRGSSSGANVLTF.

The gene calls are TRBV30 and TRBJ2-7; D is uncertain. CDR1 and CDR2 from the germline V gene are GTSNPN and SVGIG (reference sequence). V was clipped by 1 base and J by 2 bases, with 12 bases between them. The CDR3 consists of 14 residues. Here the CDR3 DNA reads TGTGCCTGGAGTGAGGAACGAGGCGCCTACGAGCAGTACTTC. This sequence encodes CAWSEERGAYEQYF.

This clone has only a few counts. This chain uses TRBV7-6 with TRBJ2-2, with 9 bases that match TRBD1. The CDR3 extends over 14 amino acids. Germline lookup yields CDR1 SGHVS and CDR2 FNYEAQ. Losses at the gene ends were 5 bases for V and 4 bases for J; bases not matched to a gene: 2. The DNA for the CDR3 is TGTGCCAGCAGCCAGGGACAGGGCACCGGGGAGCTGTTTTTT. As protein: CASSQGQGTGELFF.

This CDR3 reads CASRRDHYNEQFF. The DNA for the CDR3 is TGTGCCAGCAGGCGGGACCACTACAATGAGCAGTTCTTC. The rearrangement links TRBV2 to TRBJ2-1, with D perhaps matching TRBD2 (6 bases). CDR1 and CDR2 from the germline V gene are SNHLY and FYNNEI. V shed 6 bases and J shed 3 bases, with 9 bases lying between them. The CDR3 consists of 13 residues.

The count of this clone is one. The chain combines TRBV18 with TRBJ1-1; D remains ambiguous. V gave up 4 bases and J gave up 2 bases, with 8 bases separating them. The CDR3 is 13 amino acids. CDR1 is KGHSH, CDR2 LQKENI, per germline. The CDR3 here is CASSLSPNTEAFF. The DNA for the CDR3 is TGTGCCAGCTCACTTAGCCCAAACACTGAAGCTTTCTTT.

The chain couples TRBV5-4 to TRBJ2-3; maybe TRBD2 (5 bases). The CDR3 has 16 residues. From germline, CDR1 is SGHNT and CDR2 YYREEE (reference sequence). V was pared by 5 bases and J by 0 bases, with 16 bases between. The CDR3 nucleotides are TGTGCCAGCAGGCCGGACTCTAGCCCTAGCACAGATACGCAGTATTTT. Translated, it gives CASRPDSSPSTDTQYF.

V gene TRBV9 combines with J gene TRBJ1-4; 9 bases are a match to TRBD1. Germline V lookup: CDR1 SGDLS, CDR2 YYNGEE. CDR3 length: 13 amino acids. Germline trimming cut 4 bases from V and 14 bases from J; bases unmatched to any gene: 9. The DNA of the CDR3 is TGTGCCAGCAGCCCGACCGGGACAGGGCGTCTGTTTTTT. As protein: CASSPTGTGRLFF.

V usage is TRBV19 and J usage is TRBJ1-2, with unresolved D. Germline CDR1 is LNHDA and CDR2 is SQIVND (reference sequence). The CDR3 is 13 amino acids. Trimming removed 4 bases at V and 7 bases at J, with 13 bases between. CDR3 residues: CASSTDWPGGYTF. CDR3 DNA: TGTGCCAGTAGTACAGACTGGCCAGGTGGCTACACCTTC. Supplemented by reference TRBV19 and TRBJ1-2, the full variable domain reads DGGITQSPKYLFRKEGQNVTLSCEQNLNHDAMYWYRQDPGQGLRLIYYSQIVNDFQKGDIAEGYSVSREKKESFPLTVTSAQKNPTAFYLCASSTDWPGGYTFGSGTRLTVV.

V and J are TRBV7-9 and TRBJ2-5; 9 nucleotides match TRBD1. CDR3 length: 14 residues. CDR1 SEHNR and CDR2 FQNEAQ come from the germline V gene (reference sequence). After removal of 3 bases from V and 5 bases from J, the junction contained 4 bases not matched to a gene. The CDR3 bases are TGTGCCAGCAGCTTGGGACAGGGTTTTGAGACCCAGTACTTC. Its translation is CASSLGQGFETQYF.

The CDR3, as DNA: TGTGCCAGCAGTCGTATAGGGGAAAATTCACCCCTCCACTTT. Translation gives CASSRIGENSPLHF. This chain connects TRBV6-6 to TRBJ1-6; D perhaps matches TRBD1 (5 bases). This CDR3 region has 14 residues. CDR1 is MNHNY, CDR2 SVGAGI, per germline (reference sequence). With 5 bases removed from V and 7 bases from J, the gap between germline ends came to 12 bases.

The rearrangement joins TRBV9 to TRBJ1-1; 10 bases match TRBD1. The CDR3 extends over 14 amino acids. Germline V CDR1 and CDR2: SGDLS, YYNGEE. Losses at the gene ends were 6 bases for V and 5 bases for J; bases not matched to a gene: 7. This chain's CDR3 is CASKRTGGRTEAFF. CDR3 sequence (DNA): TGTGCCAGCAAGAGGACAGGGGGAAGAACTGAAGCTTTCTTT.

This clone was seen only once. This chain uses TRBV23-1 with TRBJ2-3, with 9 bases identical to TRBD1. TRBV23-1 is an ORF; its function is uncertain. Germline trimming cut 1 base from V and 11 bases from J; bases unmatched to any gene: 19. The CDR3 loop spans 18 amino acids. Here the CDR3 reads CASSQCCLRGQGTKEQYF. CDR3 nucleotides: TGCGCCAGCAGTCAATGTTGCCTCCGAGGACAGGGGACAAAGGAGCAGTATTTT.

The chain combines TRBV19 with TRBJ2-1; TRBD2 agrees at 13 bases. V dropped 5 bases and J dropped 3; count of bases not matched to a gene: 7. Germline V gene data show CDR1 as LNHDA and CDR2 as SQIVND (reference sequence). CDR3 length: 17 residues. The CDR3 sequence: CASSPRTSGSGYNEQFF. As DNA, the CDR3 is TGTGCCAGTAGTCCGAGGACTAGCGGGAGTGGCTACAATGAGCAGTTCTTC.

The CDR3 region is CASSWGDRDSNQPQHF. The CDR3 bases are TGCGCCAGCAGCTGGGGGGACAGGGATAGCAATCAGCCCCAGCATTTT. This chain connects TRBV5-1 to TRBJ1-5; TRBD1 matches at 9 bases. The trim removed 3 bases at V and 0 bases at J, leaving 4 bases unmatched. Looked up from germline, CDR1 is SGHRS and CDR2 is YFSETQ. The CDR3 is 16 amino acids.